Listed here are 19 T cell receptor beta chains from one sample, sequenced in a study of type 1 and type 2 diabetes patients. Genomic DNA was the PCR template. Multiplex PCR with 30 forward and 13 reverse primers amplified the TCR beta CDR3. TCRdb fed the multiplex PCR reads into MiXCR, producing one record per CDR3 protein. The sample records 250,000 to 300,000 distinct CDR3 sequences, more than 40% being singletons. Material: peripheral blood mononuclear cells (PBMCs). Source of these receptors: a man aged 18 to 35 with type 2 diabetes.

This clonotype was counted between two and nine times. This chain joins TRBV19 and TRBJ1-1; 7 bases agree with TRBD1. There are 15 residues in the CDR3. J gave up 0 bases and V 7 bases, and 8 bases lay outside the gene matches. Germline V gene lookup returns CDR1 LNHDA and CDR2 SQIVND (reference sequence). CDR3 sequence: CASTIQGTMNTEAFF. In DNA, the CDR3 is TGTGCCAGTACCATACAGGGGACTATGAACACTGAAGCTTTCTTT.

This clonotype came up many times. The rearrangement uses TRBV15 and TRBJ1-6, with a tentative D call TRBD1 (6 bases). The CDR3 loop spans 19 amino acids. CDR1 and CDR2 (germline): LNHNV, YYDKDF (reference sequence). The V end lost 2 bases, the J end lost 3 bases, and 20 bases lay between the germline ends. The CDR3 reads CATSRPPQTGERYNSPLHF. The CDR3 nucleotides are TGTGCCACCAGCAGACCGCCCCAGACAGGTGAACGCTATAATTCACCCCTCCACTTT.

The chain joins TRBV20-1 to TRBJ2-5; 8 bases map to TRBD1. V was clipped by 0 bases and J by 5 bases; unmatched bases: 8. Germline lookup yields CDR1 DFQATT and CDR2 SNEGSKA (reference sequence). CDR3 length equals 15 residues. CDR3 nucleotides: TGCAGTGCTAGAGAGGACAGGGACGAAAGGGAGACCCAGTACTTC. Amino acids: CSAREDRDERETQYF.

This clonotype showed up just a few times. The J gene is TRBJ2-5, the V gene TRBV20-1, with a tentative D call TRBD1 (8 bases). Germline loops: CDR1 DFQATT, CDR2 SNEGSKA (reference sequence). This CDR3 region has 12 residues. V shed 7 bases and J shed 5 bases, with 14 bases lying between them. In nucleotides, the CDR3 is TGCAGTGTAAACAGGGGGGGCGAGACCCAGTACTTC. Translated: CSVNRGGETQYF.

This clonotype has only one observation. The chain recombines TRBV5-8 with TRBJ2-1; D is possibly TRBD2 (6 bases). The CDR3 loop spans 13 amino acids. In germline, CDR1 is SGHTS, CDR2 YDEGEE. Trimming stripped 7 bases from V and 4 bases from J, with 12 bases between. As DNA, the CDR3 is TGTGCCAGCCAGGTCGGGACTTACAATGAGCAGTTCTTC. Amino acids: CASQVGTYNEQFF.

The chain joins TRBV12-3 or TRBV12-4 to TRBJ2-2, with 7 bases lining up with TRBD2. The CDR3 extends over 17 amino acids. Trimming at V came to 4 bases and at J to 1 base, leaving 9 bases not matched to a gene. The CDR3 reads CASSSWGGGKNTGELFF. The CDR3 nucleotides read TGTGCCAGCAGTTCATGGGGGGGTGGGAAGAACACCGGGGAGCTGTTTTTT.

CDR3 bases: TGTGCCAGCAGCTTATTATGGGGCCGGCAGCCCCAGCATTTT. It is translated as CASSLLWGRQPQHF. This rearrangement joins TRBV7-3 to TRBJ1-5, with D possibly being TRBD1 (5 bases). The CDR3 has 14 amino acids. Germline V gene lookup returns CDR1 SGHTA and CDR2 FQGTGA. V lost 2 bases and J 7 bases, leaving 12 bases between the germline ends. Combining the CDR3 with reference TRBV7-3 and TRBJ1-5 gives the whole variable domain GAGVSQTPSNKVTEKGKYVELRCDPISGHTALYWYRQSLGQGPEFLIYFQGTGAADDSGLPNDRFFAVRPEGSVSTLKIQRTERGDSAVYLCASSLLWGRQPQHFGDGTRLSIL.

The chain carries TRBV30 and TRBJ2-5; D not resolved. V was shortened by 0 bases and J by 1 base, with 12 bases between the two germline ends. Looked up from germline, CDR1 is GTSNPN and CDR2 is SVGIG (reference sequence). This CDR3 has 15 amino acids. CDR3 in DNA: TGTGCCTGGAGTGTTCTCCGTAGGCCCCAAGAGACCCAGTACTTC. It yields the protein CAWSVLRRPQETQYF.

This chain connects TRBV19 to TRBJ2-1, with 11 bases lining up with TRBD1. Trimming at V came to 3 bases and at J to 9 bases, leaving 7 bases not matched to a gene. The CDR3 is made up of 15 amino acids. Germline loops: CDR1 LNHDA, CDR2 SQIVND (reference sequence). CDR3 nucleotides: TGTGCCAGTAGTATGGACAGGGGGCAGGGGATTGAGCAGTTCTTC. The encoded protein is CASSMDRGQGIEQFF.

The chain combines TRBV6-1 with TRBJ1-5, with TRBD1 matching 9 bases. Trimming removed 8 bases from V and 7 bases from J; junction bases left unmatched: 6. This CDR3 comprises 13 residues. CDR1 MNHNS and CDR2 SASEGT come from the germline V gene. The CDR3 nucleotides are TGTGCCAGCGTAGGGACAGGGAAACAGCCCCAGCATTTT. This sequence encodes CASVGTGKQPQHF.

The chain has TRBV7-9 and TRBJ1-1, with D possibly matching TRBD1 (6 bases). The length of the CDR3 is 13 residues. V gave up 1 base and J gave up 11 bases, with 14 bases separating them. Germline V gene lookup returns CDR1 SEHNR and CDR2 FQNEAQ (reference sequence). The CDR3 nucleotides are TGTGCCAGCAGCTTAGTTAAGGAGGGGGAGGCTTTCTTT. As protein: CASSLVKEGEAFF.

J is TRBJ1-1 and V is TRBV6-2 or TRBV6-3; tentatively, D is TRBD1 (5 bases). CDR3 length: 12 amino acids. The germline gives CDR1 MNHEY, CDR2 SVGEGT. V gave up 2 bases and J gave up 11 bases, with 12 bases separating them. CDR3 loop: CASSYLQGRAFF. The DNA of the CDR3 is TGTGCCAGCAGTTACCTCCAGGGCCGGGCTTTCTTT.

There are many counts of this clonotype. The chain links TRBV2 to TRBJ1-1; D is perhaps TRBD1 (5 bases). V gave up 7 bases and J gave up 4 bases, with 10 bases separating them. The CDR3 has 12 amino acids. Looked up from germline, CDR1 is SNHLY and CDR2 is FYNNEI. The CDR3 sequence is CASNHDSTEAFF. CDR3 nucleotide sequence: TGTGCCAGCAATCACGACAGCACTGAAGCTTTCTTT.

This clonotype was observed a handful of times. This chain joins TRBV7-2 and TRBJ1-1, with a tentative D call TRBD1 (5 bases). The CDR3 extends over 14 amino acids. Trimming took off 1 base at V and 5 bases at J, with 11 bases between the two ends. Germline V gene lookup returns CDR1 SGHTA and CDR2 FQGNSA. This chain's CDR3 is CASSLEGRQTEAFF. The CDR3 DNA follows: TGTGCCAGCAGCTTAGAGGGGCGGCAAACTGAAGCTTTCTTT.

V and J are TRBV12-3 or TRBV12-4 and TRBJ2-7; possible D gene TRBD2, 5 bases. Trimming took off 3 bases at V and 7 bases at J, with 13 bases between the two ends. This CDR3 region has 13 residues. The CDR3 DNA reads as TGTGCCAGCAGTTTTTGGGAGTTGGGGGAGCAGTACTTC. It codes for CASSFWELGEQYF.

In the case of this clonotype: This could be a read error, since a much larger clone is one nucleotide away. The rearrangement links TRBV25-1 to TRBJ1-2; no definite D call. Germline V lookup: CDR1 MGHDK, CDR2 SYGVNS. Trimming took off 5 bases at V and 8 bases at J, with 9 bases between the two ends. The CDR3 extends over 11 amino acids. CDR3 bases: TGTGCCAGCAGTCGGGGTGTGGGCTACACCTTC. Translation: CASSRGVGYTF.

Comment on this clonotype: An end of the junction does not agree with germline; a read error may underlie this. The rearrangement joins TRBV10-1 to TRBJ2-7; tentative D call: TRBD2 (5 bases). CDR1 is WNHNN and CDR2 is SYGVQD in the germline V gene (reference sequence). The CDR3 is 13 amino acids. Here the CDR3 reads CASEGIGSYEQYF. The CDR3 DNA follows: TGTGCCAGTGAGGGAATAGGCTCCTACGAGCAGTACTTC.

This chain joins TRBV7-2 and TRBJ2-7; 10 nucleotides align to TRBD1. This CDR3 has 15 residues. The germline V gene has CDR1 SGHTA and CDR2 FQGNSA. V was pared by 5 bases and J by 6 bases, with 10 bases of the junction left unmatched. DNA for the CDR3: TGTGCCAGCAGCGCTCGGGACAGGGGTTCGGGCGAGCAGTACTTC. This codes for CASSARDRGSGEQYF.

This chain's CDR3 is CASTLRDRPVNTEAFF. The CDR3 DNA follows: TGTGCCAGTACCCTACGGGACAGGCCGGTTAACACTGAAGCTTTCTTT. The chain recombines TRBV19 with TRBJ1-1; 8 bases align to TRBD1. This CDR3 has 16 amino acids. Unmatched junction bases numbered 12, after V lost 7 bases and J lost 2 bases. Germline V gene data show CDR1 as LNHDA and CDR2 as SQIVND (reference sequence).